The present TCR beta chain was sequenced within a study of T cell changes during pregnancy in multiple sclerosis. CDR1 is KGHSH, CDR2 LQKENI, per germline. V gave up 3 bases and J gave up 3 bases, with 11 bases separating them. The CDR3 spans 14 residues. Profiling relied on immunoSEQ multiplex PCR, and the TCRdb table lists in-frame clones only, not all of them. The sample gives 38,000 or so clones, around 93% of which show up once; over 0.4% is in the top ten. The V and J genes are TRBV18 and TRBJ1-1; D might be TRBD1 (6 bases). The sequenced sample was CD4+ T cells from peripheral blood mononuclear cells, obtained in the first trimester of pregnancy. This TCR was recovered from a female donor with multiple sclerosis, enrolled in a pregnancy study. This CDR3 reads CASSPLAGDTEAFF. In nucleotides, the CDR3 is TGTGCCAGCTCACCCCTTGCAGGGGACACTGAAGCTTTCTTT.